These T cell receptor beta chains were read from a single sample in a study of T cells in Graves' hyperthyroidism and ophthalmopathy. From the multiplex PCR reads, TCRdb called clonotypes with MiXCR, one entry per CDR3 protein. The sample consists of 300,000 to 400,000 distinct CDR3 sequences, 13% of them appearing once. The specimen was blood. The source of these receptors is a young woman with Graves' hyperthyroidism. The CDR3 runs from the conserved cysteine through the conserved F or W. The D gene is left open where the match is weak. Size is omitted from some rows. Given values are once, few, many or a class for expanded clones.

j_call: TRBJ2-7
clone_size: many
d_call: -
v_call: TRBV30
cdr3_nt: TGTGCCTGGAGTGGGGCCTACGAGCAGTACTTC
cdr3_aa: CAWSGAYEQYF

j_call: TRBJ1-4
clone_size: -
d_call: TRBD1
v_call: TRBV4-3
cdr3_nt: TGCGCCAGCAGCCAAGAACAGCAGGGGGGCGAAAAACTGTTTTTT
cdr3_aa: CASSQEQQGGEKLFF

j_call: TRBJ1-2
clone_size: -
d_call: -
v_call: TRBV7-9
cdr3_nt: TGTGCCAGCAGCTTAGAACAGTTCTATGGCTACACCTTC
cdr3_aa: CASSLEQFYGYTF

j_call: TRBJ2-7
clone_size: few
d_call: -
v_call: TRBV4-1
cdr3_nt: TGCGCCAGCAGCCAACTCAGGAGTACCTACGAGCAGTACTTC
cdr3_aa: CASSQLRSTYEQYF

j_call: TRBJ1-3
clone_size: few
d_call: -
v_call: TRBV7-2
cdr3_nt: TGTGCCAGCAGCTGGAGAGGGACTCCCTCGTTTTATTTT
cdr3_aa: CASSWRGTPSFYF

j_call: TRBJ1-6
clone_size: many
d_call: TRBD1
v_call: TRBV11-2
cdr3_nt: TGTGCCAGCAGCCCGGTATCAGGGGGGGCGAAGTCACCCCTCCACTTT
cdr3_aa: CASSPVSGGAKSPLHF

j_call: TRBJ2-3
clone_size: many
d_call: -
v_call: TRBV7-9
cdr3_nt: TGTGCCAGCAGCCCACCGGGGGGCTGGACAGATACGCAGTATTTT
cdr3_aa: CASSPPGGWTDTQYF

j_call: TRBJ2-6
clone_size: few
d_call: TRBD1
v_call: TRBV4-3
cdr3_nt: TGCGCCAGCAGCCAGACAGGGAAAGCTGGGGCCAACGTCCTGACTTTC
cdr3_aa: CASSQTGKAGANVLTF

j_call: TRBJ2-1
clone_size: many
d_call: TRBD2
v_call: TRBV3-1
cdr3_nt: TGTGCCAGCAGCCCGGGGACTAGCGGGAGACCATTTCGCTCCTACAATGAGCAGTTCTTC
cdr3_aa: CASSPGTSGRPFRSYNEQFF

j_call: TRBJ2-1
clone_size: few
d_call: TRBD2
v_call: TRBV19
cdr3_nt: TGTGCCAGTAGTGTTTTGACTAGCGGGAGTTCTGAGCAGTTCTTC
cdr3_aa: CASSVLTSGSSEQFF

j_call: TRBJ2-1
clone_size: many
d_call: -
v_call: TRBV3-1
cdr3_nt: TGTGCCAGCAGCCCTGCCCCGGGGGCATACAATGAGCAGTTCTTC
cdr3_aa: CASSPAPGAYNEQFF

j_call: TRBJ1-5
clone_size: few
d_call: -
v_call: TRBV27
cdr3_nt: TGTGCCAGCAGTTTCTACGAGTCCCAGCCCCAGCATTTT
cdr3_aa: CASSFYESQPQHF

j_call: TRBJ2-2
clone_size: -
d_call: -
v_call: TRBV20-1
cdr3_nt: TGCAGTGCTAGAGATGCAGGGTCGAACACCGGGGAGCTGTTTTTT
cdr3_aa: CSARDAGSNTGELFF

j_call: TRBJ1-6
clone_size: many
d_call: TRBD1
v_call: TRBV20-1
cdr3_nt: TGCAGTGCTAGGACGGGACAGCGAAATTCACCCCTCCACTTT
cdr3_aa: CSARTGQRNSPLHF

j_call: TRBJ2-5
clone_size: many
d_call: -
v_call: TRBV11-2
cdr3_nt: TGTGCCAGCAGCTTAGATGGGGGGCGAGAGACCCAGTACTTC
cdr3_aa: CASSLDGGRETQYF

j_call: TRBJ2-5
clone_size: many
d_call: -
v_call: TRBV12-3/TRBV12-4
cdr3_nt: TGTGCCAGCTCGGTCTGGCGGTTTCCGAGGGGGGAAGAGACCCAGTACTTC
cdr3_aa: CASSVWRFPRGEETQYF

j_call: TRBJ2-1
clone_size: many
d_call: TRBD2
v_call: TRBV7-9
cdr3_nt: TGTGCCAGCAGCTCCCGGCCGGGTTCTGCGGGGGGTGAGCAGTTCTTC
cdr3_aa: CASSSRPGSAGGEQFF

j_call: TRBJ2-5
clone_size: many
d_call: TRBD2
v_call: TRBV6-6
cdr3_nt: TGTGCCAGCAGTTACCGACTAGCGGGCCAAAAAGAGACCCAGTACTTC
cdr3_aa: CASSYRLAGQKETQYF

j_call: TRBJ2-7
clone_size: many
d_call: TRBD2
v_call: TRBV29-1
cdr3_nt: TGCAGCGTTGGAAGTGGGGGGGACGAGCAGTACTTC
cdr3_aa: CSVGSGGDEQYF

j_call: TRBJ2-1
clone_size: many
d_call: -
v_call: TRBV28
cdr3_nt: TGTGCCAGCAGTTTATCTGGGGGGCCCAATGAGCAGTTCTTC
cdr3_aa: CASSLSGGPNEQFF

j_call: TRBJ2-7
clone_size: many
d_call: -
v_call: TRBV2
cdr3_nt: TGTGCCGCCAGCTCCAGCCGCTACGAGCAGTACTTC
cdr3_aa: CAASSSRYEQYF

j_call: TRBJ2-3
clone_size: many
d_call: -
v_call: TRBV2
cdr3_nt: TGTGCCAGCAGCGAGCGGACCTTAAGCACAGATACGCAGTATTTT
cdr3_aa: CASSERTLSTDTQYF

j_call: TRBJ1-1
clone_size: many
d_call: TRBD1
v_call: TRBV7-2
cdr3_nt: TGTGCCAGCAGCTTATCGGGGACAGCCTCGAACACTGAAGCTTTCTTT
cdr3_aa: CASSLSGTASNTEAFF

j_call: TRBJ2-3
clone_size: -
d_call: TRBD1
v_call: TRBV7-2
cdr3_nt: TGTGCCAGCAGCCCTCCAGGGGGTGAAGGCACAGATACGCAGTATTTT
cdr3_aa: CASSPPGGEGTDTQYF

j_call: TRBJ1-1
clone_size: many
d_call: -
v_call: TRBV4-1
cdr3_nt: TGCGCCAGCAGCCAAGATCGTATACGGGGGACTGAAGCTTTCTTT
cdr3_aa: CASSQDRIRGTEAFF

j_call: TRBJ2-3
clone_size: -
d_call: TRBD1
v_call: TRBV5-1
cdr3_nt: TGCGCCAGCAGCCTAGGACAGGGTGGGAGCACAGATACGCAGTATTTT
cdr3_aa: CASSLGQGGSTDTQYF

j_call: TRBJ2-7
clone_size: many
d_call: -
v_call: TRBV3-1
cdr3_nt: TGTGCCAGCAGCCAGGGCGGTCGAAGCTCCTACGAGCAGTACTTC
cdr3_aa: CASSQGGRSSYEQYF

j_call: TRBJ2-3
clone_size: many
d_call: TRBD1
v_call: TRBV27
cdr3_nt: TGTGCCAGCAGTTTATCATGGACAGGGAGCACAGATACGCAGTATTTT
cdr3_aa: CASSLSWTGSTDTQYF

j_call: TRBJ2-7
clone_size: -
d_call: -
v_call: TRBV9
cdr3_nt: TGTGCCAGCAGCCCCCAGGGAGCGGGCTACGAGCAGTACTTC
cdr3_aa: CASSPQGAGYEQYF

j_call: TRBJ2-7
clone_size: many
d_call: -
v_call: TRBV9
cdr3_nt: TGTGCCAGCAGCGTAGCCCCGGCGGCCTACGAGCAGTACTTC
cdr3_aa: CASSVAPAAYEQYF

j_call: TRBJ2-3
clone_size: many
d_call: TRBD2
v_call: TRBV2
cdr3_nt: TGTGCCAGCACCTCTAGCGGGAACCCAGATACGCAGTATTTT
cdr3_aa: CASTSSGNPDTQYF

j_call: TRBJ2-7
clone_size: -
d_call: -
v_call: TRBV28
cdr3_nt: TGTGCCAGCAGTTTAGTTCAGGGCTCCTACGAGCAGTACTTC
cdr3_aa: CASSLVQGSYEQYF